The rows below give T cell receptor beta chains drawn from one sample of a study of T cells in localized non-small cell lung cancer. Profiling relied on immunoSEQ multiplex PCR, and the TCRdb table lists in-frame clones only, not all of them. The sample shows around 3,700 clones, around 30% of them seen only once. Sequences were derived from lung tumor tissue, sampled before any cancer treatment. These receptors all stem from a female donor older than 55 with stage I lung adenocarcinoma. The CDR3 runs from the conserved cysteine through the conserved F or W.

TRBJ2-7,TRBV6-8,CASRDSPPDYEQYF
TRBJ2-1,TRBV7-4,CASSPSYSDEQFF
TRBJ2-3,TRBV18,CASSSGEDTQYF
TRBJ1-1,TRBV6-8,CASSWGRGELDTEAFF
TRBJ2-7,TRBV6-8,CASSYSTGGEQYF
TRBJ2-7,TRBV11-3,CASSLPPGLASEQYF
TRBJ1-1,TRBV7-2,CASSQTENTEAFF
TRBJ1-1,TRBV30,CAWSASRSGLLTGEAFF
TRBJ1-1,TRBV14,CASSPLTYRVEGTEAFF
TRBJ1-4,TRBV29-1,CSSYAVRATNEKLFF
TRBJ1-6,TRBV23-1,CASSSPQGGSPLHF
TRBJ1-1,TRBV9,CASSSGPPMNTEAFF
TRBJ2-7,TRBV15,CATSTRDNGAYEQYF
TRBJ2-7,TRBV4-1,CASSQDPGVSYEQYF
TRBJ2-2,TRBV6-9,CAISDFFGTGIAELFF
TRBJ1-2,TRBV6-8,CASSYPTGGQEGYTF
TRBJ1-6,TRBV6-8,CASSYSTGVSTPPLHF
TRBJ2-3,TRBV29-1,CSVRQGSDTQYF
TRBJ1-5,TRBV6-8,CASSYGPEGEPQHF
TRBJ2-1,TRBV12-5,CASGLLPLYNEQFF
TRBJ1-1,TRBV11-3,CASSLGGQALNTEAFF
TRBJ1-2,TRBV10-3,CASVRQDNYGYTF
TRBJ2-3,TRBV19,CASSMGLATDTQYF
TRBJ2-7,TRBV11-3,CASSPRDRGYEQYF
TRBJ1-1,TRBV11-3,CASSYDRANTEAFF
TRBJ1-2,TRBV29-1,CSVEDRVDYGYTF
TRBJ2-7,TRBV19,CASSIEGASGVYEQYF
TRBJ1-1,TRBV9,CASSPLSTGNTEAFF
TRBJ1-5,TRBV11-3,CASSPGQGGRNQPQHF
TRBJ2-7,TRBV6-8,CASSPFGRGGKDEQYF
TRBJ1-6,TRBV19,CASSISAGPRTPLHF
TRBJ1-1,TRBV12-5,CASGLEGEAFF
TRBJ2-3,TRBV30,CAWSLQGAITDTQYF